The 27 T cell receptor beta chains given below trace back to one sample, sequenced in a study of T cells in localized non-small cell lung cancer. TCRdb's copy holds only in-frame clones and misses some; the assay was immunoSEQ multiplex PCR. Of some 30,000 clones listed, 78% were seen once; the top ten hold approximately 33%. The starting material was peripheral blood, obtained before any cancer treatment. Receptors originate from a male donor at least 60 years old with stage II squamous cell lung carcinoma.

The V call is TRBV21-1, the J call TRBJ2-2. TRBV21-1 is annotated as a pseudogene. The CDR3 contains 12 residues. This CDR3 reads CASSQCSGELFF. The CDR3 DNA sequence: TGTGCCAGCAGCCAATGCTCCGGGGAGCTGTTTTTT.

The rearrangement links TRBV19 to TRBJ1-2; perhaps TRBD1 as D (6 bases). Germline-derived CDR1 and CDR2 are LNHDA and SQIVND (reference sequence). The CDR3 contains 17 residues. The germline V and J ends were trimmed by 4 bases and 2 bases, with 20 bases remaining between them. The CDR3 is CASSKGLSSGANYGYTF. For the CDR3, the DNA is TGTGCCAGTAGTAAGGGGCTATCCTCGGGGGCGAACTATGGCTACACCTTC. The entire variable domain, with the rest obtained from reference TRBV19 and TRBJ1-2, is as follows: DGGITQSPKYLFRKEGQNVTLSCEQNLNHDAMYWYRQDPGQGLRLIYYSQIVNDFQKGDIAEGYSVSREKKESFPLTVTSAQKNPTAFYLCASSKGLSSGANYGYTFGSGTRLTVV.

This clone is a singleton in its sample. The chain is built from TRBV11-2 and TRBJ2-3, with D perhaps matching TRBD1 or TRBD2 (6 bases each). Between the trimmed V and J ends, which lost 3 bases and 2 bases, there was a span of 12 bases. Germline V gene sequence: CDR1 SGHAT, CDR2 FQNNGV. This CDR3 has 15 residues. DNA for the CDR3: TGTGCCAGCAGCTTCCGGGGGCGCGACACAGATACGCAGTATTTT. Its protein product is CASSFRGRDTDTQYF.

This clone was observed once. The gene calls are TRBV6-1 and TRBJ2-7; D gene ambiguous. This CDR3 region has 16 residues. Germline V gene lookup returns CDR1 MNHNS and CDR2 SASEGT. V was trimmed by 1 base and J by 2 bases, leaving 15 bases between them. CDR3 residues: CASSEGGGGDTYEQYF. The CDR3 bases are TGTGCCAGCAGTGAAGGAGGTGGCGGCGATACCTACGAGCAGTACTTC.

The chain has TRBV19 and TRBJ2-1; 10 bases are shared with TRBD2. V lost 5 bases and J lost 9; bases outside the gene matches: 10. Germline V gene sequence: CDR1 LNHDA, CDR2 SQIVND (reference sequence). The CDR3 runs 15 residues. CDR3 amino acids: CASSLGLAATGEQFF. For the CDR3, the DNA is TGTGCCAGTAGTCTCGGACTAGCGGCGACCGGTGAGCAGTTCTTC.

The chain carries TRBV7-8 and TRBJ2-5; D is unclear. CDR3 length equals 12 residues. Germline lookup yields CDR1 SGHVS and CDR2 FQNEAQ. Deletions cut 9 bases from V and 5 bases from J, with 13 bases between. As DNA, the CDR3 is TGTGCCAGTTCTGTCGACTCTGAGACCCAGTACTTC. Translating it yields CASSVDSETQYF.

CDR3 region: CASSNGVGLSQPQHF. CDR3 coding DNA: TGTGCCAGCAGTAACGGGGTCGGTCTCTCTCAGCCCCAGCATTTT. V gene TRBV27 combines with J gene TRBJ1-5; no clear D gene. Per germline, CDR1 MNHEY and CDR2 SMNVEV (reference sequence). This CDR3 spans 15 amino acids. Trimming cost V 5 bases and J 6 bases, with 17 bases left between them.

This clone appeared once. The gene calls are TRBV7-9 and TRBJ2-2, with D hard to call. Germline lookup yields CDR1 SEHNR and CDR2 FQNEAQ (reference sequence). The V end was cut by 3 bases, the J end by 8 bases, with 4 bases between. The CDR3 loop spans 11 amino acids. The CDR3 sequence: CASSLVGELFF. CDR3 DNA: TGTGCCAGCAGCTTGGTGGGGGAGCTGTTTTTT.

The chain joins TRBV7-9 to TRBJ1-2; D is unresolved. CDR3 length: 13 amino acids. The germline gives CDR1 SEHNR, CDR2 FQNEAQ (reference sequence). Trimming removed 5 bases at V and 2 bases at J, with 9 bases between. As DNA, the CDR3 is TGTGCCAGCAGCCCATGGATGAACTATGGCTACACCTTC. This encodes CASSPWMNYGYTF. Combining the CDR3 with reference TRBV7-9 and TRBJ1-2 gives the whole variable domain DTGVSQNPRHKITKRGQNVTFRCDPISEHNRLYWYRQTLGQGPEFLTYFQNEAQLEKSRLLSDRFSAERPKGSFSTLEIQRTEQGDSAMYLCASSPWMNYGYTFGSGTRLTVV.

The chain is built from TRBV20-1 and TRBJ1-1, with D maybe TRBD1 (5 bases). Germline V gives CDR1 DFQATT, CDR2 SNEGSKA (reference sequence). Trimming removed 4 bases from V and 7 bases from J, with 7 bases in between. The CDR3 has 10 residues. In nucleotides, the CDR3 is TGCAGTGCTACAGGGAGTGAAGCTTTCTTT. It specifies CSATGSEAFF.

The rearrangement uses TRBV19 and TRBJ2-3, with TRBD1 as a possible D gene (6 bases). The ends were cut back, 3 bases at V and 5 bases at J, with 15 bases in the middle. The CDR3 covers 15 residues. Germline V gives CDR1 LNHDA, CDR2 SQIVND (reference sequence). The CDR3 loop reads CASSMGQGMVDTQYF. The CDR3 DNA follows: TGTGCCAGTAGTATGGGCCAGGGGATGGTAGATACGCAGTATTTT.

The V call is TRBV20-1, the J call TRBJ1-2; D gene uncertain. The germline V gene has CDR1 DFQATT and CDR2 SNEGSKA (reference sequence). The CDR3 sequence is 11 residues long. The V gene lost 3 bases and the J gene lost 7 bases, with 9 bases spanning the gap. The DNA for the CDR3 is TGCAGTGCTAGTGGCCTCGGTGGCTACACCTTC. This gives the protein CSASGLGGYTF.

This clone was seen a few times. The chain is built from TRBV10-3 and TRBJ2-1; 11 positions match TRBD2. Germline V lookup: CDR1 ENHRY, CDR2 SYGVKD. Trimming took 3 bases from V and 0 from J; bases not matched to a gene: 13. The CDR3 is 20 residues long. The CDR3: CAISDRGASGRRDSYNEQFF. The CDR3 region has the DNA TGTGCCATCAGTGATCGGGGGGCTAGCGGGAGGCGAGACTCCTACAATGAGCAGTTCTTC.

The V call is TRBV9, the J call TRBJ1-1; no definite D call. The CDR3 sequence is 14 residues long. Trimming shortened V by 4 bases and J by 0 bases, and 10 bases separated the two germline ends. Germline loops: CDR1 SGDLS, CDR2 YYNGEE. CDR3 in amino acids: CASSQSPMNTEAFF. CDR3 in DNA: TGTGCCAGCAGCCAAAGTCCCATGAACACTGAAGCTTTCTTT.

CDR3 sequence (DNA): TGTGCCAGCAGCTCTTCCCTTTTACAGGGACTGTACTTC. It codes for CASSSSLLQGLYF. The chain carries TRBV9 and TRBJ2-7; D possibly matches TRBD1 or TRBD2 (6 bases each). The CDR3 has 13 residues. Per germline, CDR1 SGDLS and CDR2 YYNGEE. V was cut by 4 bases and J by 12 bases, with 20 bases left in between.

The gene calls are TRBV7-2 and TRBJ2-1; D call uncertain. V lost 5 bases, J lost 7 bases, and 6 bases lay in between. The germline CDR1 and CDR2 sequences are SGHTA and FQGNSA. The CDR3 totals 11 residues. The CDR3: CASSPINEQFF. The CDR3 DNA reads as TGTGCCAGCAGCCCAATTAATGAGCAGTTCTTC.

The V and J genes are TRBV5-4 and TRBJ2-1; D is unresolved. Trimming took 0 bases from V and 4 from J, leaving 11 bases between them. The CDR3 consists of 15 residues. The germline V gene has CDR1 SGHNT and CDR2 YYREEE (reference sequence). The CDR3 reads CASSLGQRRYNEQFF. The CDR3 coding sequence is TGTGCCAGCAGCTTGGGTCAACGCAGGTACAATGAGCAGTTCTTC. Based on the CDR3 plus reference TRBV5-4 and TRBJ2-1, the full variable domain is ETGVTQSPTHLIKTRGQQVTLRCSSQSGHNTVSWYQQALGQGPQFIFQYYREEENGRGNFPPRFSGLQFPNYSSELNVNALELDDSALYLCASSLGQRRYNEQFFGPGTRLTVL.

The rearrangement uses TRBV6-5 and TRBJ1-1; D is ambiguous. The germline V and J ends were trimmed by 2 bases and 1 base, with 11 bases remaining between them. CDR1 is MNHEY and CDR2 is SVGAGI in the germline V gene. The CDR3 sequence is 15 residues long. The CDR3 region has the DNA TGTGCCAGCAGTTACCAAATCACGGGGAACACTGAAGCTTTCTTT. Its protein product is CASSYQITGNTEAFF.

The CDR3 here is CASSVGAGLNTGELFF. CDR3 nucleotides: TGTGCCAGCAGCGTAGGGGCAGGGCTGAACACCGGGGAGCTGTTTTTT. The rearrangement uses TRBV9 and TRBJ2-2; a possible D gene is TRBD1 (5 bases). CDR3 length: 16 amino acids. Deletions cut 0 bases from V and 1 base from J, with 10 bases between. The germline gives CDR1 SGDLS, CDR2 YYNGEE.

J is TRBJ2-1 and V is TRBV29-1, with D perhaps being TRBD1 or TRBD2 (7 bases each). The CDR3 covers 15 residues. From germline, CDR1 is SQVTM and CDR2 ANQGSEA. The V gene lost 6 bases and the J gene lost 1 base, with 16 bases spanning the gap. CDR3 sequence reads: CSVLQGEGSYNEQFF. The CDR3 nucleotides are TGCAGCGTCTTGCAGGGGGAGGGTTCCTACAATGAGCAGTTCTTC.

The V call is TRBV9, the J call TRBJ1-2; 10 positions agree with TRBD1. This CDR3 has 15 residues. The J segment lost 1 base and the V segment lost 3 bases, leaving 3 bases of the junction unmatched. The germline CDR1 and CDR2 sequences are SGDLS and YYNGEE. CDR3 sequence: CASSAGDRGNYGYTF. CDR3 DNA sequence: TGTGCCAGCAGCGCGGGGGACAGGGGTAACTATGGCTACACCTTC.

Only one count was recorded for this clone. The chain joins TRBV2 to TRBJ2-5; possibly TRBD1 for D (6 bases). Trimming took off 3 bases at V and 5 bases at J, with 10 bases between the two ends. Germline lookup yields CDR1 SNHLY and CDR2 FYNNEI. The CDR3 spans 13 residues. The CDR3 coding sequence is TGTGCCAGCAGTGACCAGGGGCGGGAGACCCAGTACTTC. Protein product: CASSDQGRETQYF. The full variable domain, completed using reference TRBV2 and TRBJ2-5, is EPEVTQTPSHQVTQMGQEVILRCVPISNHLYFYWYRQILGQKVEFLVSFYNNEISEKSEIFDDQFSVERPDGSNFTLKIRSTKLEDSAMYFCASSDQGRETQYFGPGTRLLVL.

This chain links TRBV7-6 with TRBJ2-1; TRBD2 aligns across 14 bases. From germline, CDR1 is SGHVS and CDR2 FNYEAQ. The CDR3 extends over 15 amino acids. V shed 7 bases, J shed 7 bases, and the junction held 6 bases outside the gene matches. CDR3 loop: CASTPTSGRVNEQFF. The DNA of the CDR3 is TGTGCCAGCACCCCGACTAGCGGGAGGGTAAATGAGCAGTTCTTC. Full variable domain (missing parts from reference TRBV7-6 and TRBJ2-1): GAGVSQSPRYKVTKRGQDVALRCDPISGHVSLYWYRQALGQGPEFLTYFNYEAQQDKSGLPNDRFSAERPEGSISTLTIQRTEQRDSAMYRCASTPTSGRVNEQFFGPGTRLTVL.

V and J are TRBV5-1 and TRBJ2-2; no firm D call. The germline V and J ends were trimmed by 5 bases and 0 bases, with 8 bases remaining between them. CDR1 is SGHRS, CDR2 YFSETQ, per germline. The CDR3 is 14 amino acids. The DNA of the CDR3 is TGCGCCAGCAGTTTAGAGTCGAACACCGGGGAGCTGTTTTTT. Translating it yields CASSLESNTGELFF.

V gene TRBV5-6 combines with J gene TRBJ2-5; 12 positions match TRBD2. V was clipped by 2 bases and J by 4 bases; unmatched bases: 6. CDR3 size: 16 residues. CDR1 SGHDT and CDR2 YYEEEE come from the germline V gene. The CDR3 spells CASSLKPGLAGETQYF. The CDR3 region has the DNA TGTGCCAGCAGCTTAAAACCGGGACTAGCGGGAGAGACCCAGTACTTC.

The rearrangement links TRBV19 to TRBJ1-3; D is unresolved. V lost 4 bases, J lost 0 bases, and 7 bases lay in between. Germline V gene lookup returns CDR1 LNHDA and CDR2 SQIVND (reference sequence). This CDR3 comprises 14 residues. CDR3: CASSKKASGNTIYF. As DNA, the CDR3 is TGTGCCAGTAGTAAAAAGGCCTCTGGAAACACCATATATTTT.

This chain joins TRBV10-3 and TRBJ1-2; possibly TRBD1 for D (6 bases). V was clipped by 6 bases and J by 4 bases, with 12 bases between them. Germline values: CDR1 ENHRY, CDR2 SYGVKD. CDR3 length: 13 residues. CDR3 region: CAIREQGLYGYTF. The CDR3 DNA reads as TGTGCCATCAGGGAACAGGGTCTCTATGGCTACACCTTC.